This T cell receptor (beta chain) was observed in a study of Graves' ophthalmopathy and Graves' hyperthyroidism. Germline lookup yields CDR1 LNHDA and CDR2 SQIVND (reference sequence). With V trimmed by 9 bases and J by 5 bases, 11 bases remained unmatched. The CDR3 sequence is 14 residues long. The study amplified TCR beta CDR3 regions using RNA transcripts. HTBI primers primed a first-round RT-PCR, and a second-round multiplex PCR followed. TCRdb processed the multiplex PCR reads anew with MiXCR; each CDR3 protein has one entry. The sample lists 400,000 to 500,000 distinct CDR3 sequences; around a fifth were seen once. Many counts were recorded for this clonotype.

Sequenced material: peripheral blood. This TCR came from a woman under 30 with stable Graves' hyperthyroidism. The gene calls are TRBV19 and TRBJ2-5; 8 bases agree with TRBD1. DNA of the CDR3: TGTGCCAGCGCGACAGGGGCGCCAGCGGAGACCCAGTACTTC. Its protein product is CASATGAPAETQYF.